The next 10 T cell receptor beta chains were all read from a single sample in a study of regulatory T cells in long-lasting Graves disease. Library construction for TCR beta used iRepertoire HTBI primers and Arm-PCR of CDR3 regions. TCRdb recomputed calls from the multiplex PCR reads with MiXCR, one row per CDR3 protein. The table shows 300,000 to 450,000 distinct CDR3 sequences, with 15% to 18% occurring only once. Time point described: newly diagnosed GD, antithyroid drugs for less than 3 months. PBMC RNA served as the TCR library source. Sequenced material: peripheral blood mononuclear cells (PBMCs), taken at new diagnosis, from a patient treated with antithyroid drugs. These receptors originate from a female donor with Graves disease.

Many counts were recorded for this clonotype. The chain joins TRBV19 to TRBJ1-3; D uncertain. V was shortened by 7 bases and J by 0 bases, with 10 bases between the two germline ends. Germline V gene data show CDR1 as LNHDA and CDR2 as SQIVND (reference sequence). The CDR3 consists of 14 residues. As DNA, the CDR3 is TGTGCCAGTAAGGACCTACGCTCTGGAAACACCATATATTTT. It specifies CASKDLRSGNTIYF.

This clonotype was seen more than once but under ten times. The J gene is TRBJ2-7, the V gene TRBV6-1; 8 bases fit TRBD2. CDR1 is MNHNS, CDR2 SASEGT, per germline. The CDR3 loop spans 14 amino acids. V shed 7 bases and J 2 bases; nucleotides not matched to a gene: 7. Written as DNA, the CDR3 is TGTGCCAGCACCCGAATCGGGGGGGCCTACGAGCAGTACTTC. It specifies CASTRIGGAYEQYF.

The rearrangement links TRBV11-1 to TRBJ2-5; a weak D match, TRBD1 (6 bases). From germline, CDR1 is SGHAT and CDR2 FQDESV (reference sequence). The CDR3 loop spans 15 amino acids. Trimming took off 1 base at V and 4 bases at J, with 13 bases between the two ends. CDR3 sequence (DNA): TGTGCCAGCAGCTTAGATTGGACAGACACAGAGACCCAGTACTTC. Translation gives CASSLDWTDTETQYF.

This clonotype was counted ten times or more. One base away lies a much larger clone, so this may be a sequencing read error. The rearrangement uses TRBV27 and TRBJ2-7; 7 nucleotides match TRBD1. Germline lookup yields CDR1 MNHEY and CDR2 SMNVEV (reference sequence). This CDR3 region has 16 residues. Here the CDR3 DNA reads TGTGCCAGCAGTTTATCGGGGACAGCAAGCTCCTACGAGCAGCACTTC. The encoded protein is CASSLSGTASSYEQHF.

The sample holds many counts of this clonotype. The rearrangement uses TRBV20-1 and TRBJ2-1, with 7 nucleotides matching TRBD2. Germline-derived CDR1 and CDR2 are DFQATT and SNEGSKA (reference sequence). There are 15 residues in the CDR3. J was trimmed by 9 bases and V by 3 bases; bases with no gene match: 14. The CDR3 here is CSASMVPYGGSEQFF. The CDR3 DNA reads as TGCAGTGCTAGTATGGTGCCTTATGGCGGGAGTGAGCAGTTCTTC.

On this clonotype: A read error is likely here: a far larger clone is one base away. The gene calls are TRBV3-2 and TRBJ1-5; no check of the table's D call, TRBD1, against the DNA was made. TRBV3-2 is listed as a pseudogene. The CDR3 is 15 residues long. CDR3 bases: TGTGCCAGCAGCCAAGGGGGCAGGAGCAATCAGCCCCAGCATTTT. The encoded protein is CASSQGGRSNQPQHF.

This clonotype has a count of ten or more. The V call is TRBV7-2, the J call TRBJ2-1; TRBD2 aligns across 14 bases. The germline CDR1 and CDR2 sequences are SGHTA and FQGNSA. The CDR3 covers 20 residues. V lost 1 base, J lost 0 bases, and 8 bases stayed unmatched. In DNA, the CDR3 is TGTGCCAGCAGCTTAGTGGGGACTAGCGGGAGAAAGGGCTCCTACAATGAGCAGTTCTTC. Translation gives CASSLVGTSGRKGSYNEQFF.

This clonotype was recorded many times. V gene TRBV27 combines with J gene TRBJ1-1; D remains unclear. The CDR3 runs 15 residues. Trimming pared 7 bases from V and 2 bases from J, leaving 17 bases between. Germline CDR1 and CDR2: MNHEY and SMNVEV (reference sequence). The CDR3 loop is CASTRTASINTEAFF. The CDR3 region has the DNA TGTGCCAGCACTAGGACGGCCAGTATCAACACTGAAGCTTTCTTT.

There are a few counts of this clonotype. The chain links TRBV6-2 or TRBV6-3 to TRBJ2-3, with 9 nucleotides matching TRBD1. Germline CDR1 is MNHEY and CDR2 is SVGEGT. The junction had 14 bases not matched to a gene; V was cut back by 4 bases and J by 6 bases. The CDR3 is 17 amino acids. This chain's CDR3 is CASSSASWTGEADTQYF. The CDR3 DNA follows: TGTGCCAGCAGTTCTGCTTCTTGGACAGGGGAAGCGGATACGCAGTATTTT.

This clonotype was detected ten times or more. The chain uses TRBV12-3 or TRBV12-4 and TRBJ1-5; TRBD1 agrees at 10 bases. Germline trimming cut 2 bases from V and 5 bases from J; bases unmatched to any gene: 3. There are 15 residues in the CDR3. CDR3 coding DNA: TGTGCCAGCAGTTTAAAGGGACAGGGGCATCAGCCCCAGCATTTT. It translates to CASSLKGQGHQPQHF.